What follows are 28 T cell receptor beta chains derived from one specimen sequenced in a study of molecular identifiers for immune sequencing clone quantification. TCRdb reprocessed the PCR reads with MiXCR, giving one entry per CDR3 protein. The sample includes roughly 320,000 distinct CDR3 sequences, about 22% of them seen just once. The specimen was naive CD8+ T cells from blood, with Jurkat cell RNA spiked in. Described subset: FACS-sorted CD8+CD4-CCR7+CD45RA+ naive T cells. The receptors stem from a human donor in good health. Some libraries in this study had Jurkat cell RNA spiked in.

V usage is TRBV12-3 or TRBV12-4 and J usage is TRBJ1-1; D remains unclear. This CDR3 region has 14 residues. V lost 5 bases and J lost 4, with 14 bases in between. The CDR3 loop reads CASSILPGGTEAFF. In DNA, the CDR3 is TGTGCCAGCAGTATACTACCAGGAGGCACTGAAGCTTTCTTT.

The chain couples TRBV6-2 or TRBV6-3 to TRBJ2-3; 7 nucleotides agree with TRBD1. The trim removed 7 bases at V and 3 bases at J, leaving 13 bases unmatched. The germline gives CDR1 MNHEY, CDR2 SVGEGT. The CDR3 extends over 16 amino acids. The CDR3 region has the DNA TGTGCCAGCACCCTACTCCCCGGGACAGATACAGATACGCAGTATTTT. It is translated as CASTLLPGTDTDTQYF.

In this sample, this clonotype turned up a few times. A much larger clone differs from this one at a single base, so this may be a read error. The chain links TRBV29-1 to TRBJ2-3, with TRBD2 matching 13 bases. V lost 6 bases to trimming and J lost 6 bases; unmatched junction nucleotides: 9. Germline V gene sequence: CDR1 SQVTM, CDR2 ANQGSEA. The CDR3 sequence is 15 residues long. This CDR3 reads CSVELGLAGADTQYF. The DNA for the CDR3 is TGCAGCGTGGAACTTGGACTAGCGGGAGCTGATACGCAGTATTTT.

This rearrangement joins TRBV7-8 to TRBJ2-7; D gene uncertain. Trimming took off 1 base at V and 0 bases at J, with 10 bases between the two ends. CDR3 length: 15 amino acids. In germline, CDR1 is SGHVS, CDR2 FQNEAQ. CDR3 coding DNA: TGTGCCAGCAGCTTAGGCGTCGGCAGCTCCTACGAGCAGTACTTC. Protein product: CASSLGVGSSYEQYF.

This sequence joins TRBV24-1 and TRBJ2-1, with 10 bases that match TRBD2. CDR1 is KGHDR, CDR2 SFDVKD, per germline. CDR3 size: 17 residues. After removal of 4 bases from V and 4 bases from J, the junction contained 9 bases not matched to a gene. The CDR3 DNA is TGTGCCACCAGTGAGTGGTCTAGCGGGAGTAGTTACAATGAGCAGTTCTTC. It translates to CATSEWSSGSSYNEQFF.

The sample holds many counts of this clonotype. The genes are TRBV7-9 and TRBJ2-7; TRBD1 might be the D (6 bases). V lost 5 bases and J 1 base, leaving 24 bases between the germline ends. Germline assignment: CDR1 SEHNR and CDR2 FQNEAQ (reference sequence). The CDR3 extends over 18 amino acids. The CDR3 DNA reads as TGTGCCAGCAGCCATTCTCCCAGGGGCCCGATTCCTTCCTACGAGCAGTACTTC. This sequence encodes CASSHSPRGPIPSYEQYF.

The chain couples TRBV29-1 to TRBJ2-5; no reliable D call. The CDR3 length is 11 residues. V lost 8 bases and J 2 bases, leaving 9 bases between the germline ends. Germline V gene data show CDR1 as SQVTM and CDR2 as ANQGSEA. CDR3 nucleotide sequence: TGCAGCTCGGTGTGGCAAGAGACCCAGTACTTC. It encodes CSSVWQETQYF.

Notes on this clonotype: A much larger clone lies a single base off, so this may be a read error. The V gene is TRBV2, the J gene TRBJ1-1; D gene uncertain. The CDR3 totals 11 residues. The germline gives CDR1 SNHLY, CDR2 FYNNEI. The CDR3, as DNA: TGTGCCAGCGGGTTGACCACTGAAACTTTCTTT. It specifies CASGLTTETFF.

On this clonotype itself: A much larger clone differs by one base, so this may be a read error. The chain combines TRBV6-5 with TRBJ1-5, with D tentatively TRBD1 (6 bases). With 8 bases removed from V and 5 bases from J, the gap between germline ends came to 22 bases. Germline CDR1 is MNHEY and CDR2 is SVGAGI. This CDR3 is built from 16 residues. The CDR3 region is CASGLTGPSLHQPQHF. CDR3 coding DNA: TGTGCCAGCGGCCTGACAGGTCCCTCCCTTCATCAGCCCCAGCATTTT.

This clonotype was detected ten times or more. The CDR3, as DNA: TGCAGCGTTGTCGGAGGGACAGGGGAGAGCTCCTACGAGCAGTACTTC. Protein product: CSVVGGTGESSYEQYF. This sequence joins TRBV29-1 and TRBJ2-7; TRBD1 aligns across 10 bases. The CDR3 consists of 16 residues. Trimming took 4 bases from V and 0 from J; bases not matched to a gene: 9. Germline V gene sequence: CDR1 SQVTM, CDR2 ANQGSEA.

Details on this clonotype: A much larger clone sits a single nucleotide away, making a read error possible. The chain couples TRBV5-1 to TRBJ2-1, with 8 positions matching TRBD1. V was clipped by 8 bases and J by 5 bases; unmatched bases: 15. Per germline, CDR1 SGHRS and CDR2 YFSETQ. CDR3 length: 16 residues. The CDR3 DNA reads TGCGCCAGGAGACAATCCGGGACAGGAAGAAACAATGAGCAGTTCTTC. Its translation: CARRQSGTGRNNEQFF.

This clonotype was recorded many times. This chain connects TRBV6-5 to TRBJ2-3; 13 nucleotides line up with TRBD2. Trimming removed 5 bases from V and 4 bases from J; junction bases left unmatched: 3. Germline V gene data show CDR1 as MNHEY and CDR2 as SVGAGI. This CDR3 is built from 15 residues. CDR3 bases: TGTGCCAGCAGTCCACTAGCGGGAGGGGCAGATACGCAGTATTTT. This translates into CASSPLAGGADTQYF.

This clonotype was detected only once. It is likely a read error, because the conserved phenylalanine at the end of the CDR3 is missing. This rearrangement joins TRBV9 to TRBJ2-5; tentatively, D is TRBD2 (6 bases). Germline CDR1 SGDLS, CDR2 YYNGEE. CDR3 length: 16 amino acids. V was pared by 1 base and J by 4 bases, with 17 bases between. The CDR3 spells CASSVLPGSLGETQYL. The CDR3 nucleotides read TGTGCCAGCAGCGTATTGCCCGGGAGTCTTGGAGAGACCCAGTACCTC.

The CDR3 sequence: CASSGMGLEEAAQTSGNTIYF. Here the CDR3 DNA reads TGTGCCAGCAGCGGAATGGGGTTGGAGGAAGCCGCACAAACTTCTGGAAACACCATATATTTT. V and J are TRBV7-9 and TRBJ1-3; the D is unclear. Per the germline V gene, CDR1 is SEHNR and CDR2 is FQNEAQ (reference sequence). V shed 5 bases and J shed 1 base, with 30 bases lying between them. The length of the CDR3 is 21 residues.

This clonotype turned up a few times. The chain employs TRBV7-9 and TRBJ2-7, with D possibly TRBD2 on 6 matching bases. Germline V CDR1 and CDR2: SEHNR, FQNEAQ (reference sequence). The CDR3 totals 12 residues. V was shortened by 5 bases and J by 7 bases, with 12 bases between the two germline ends. The CDR3, as DNA: TGTGCCAGCAGCCGGGGGACGGGTGAGCAGTACTTC. This sequence encodes CASSRGTGEQYF.

This clonotype was recorded at least ten times. The V and J genes are TRBV5-6 and TRBJ1-1, with a weak D call TRBD1 (6 bases). V was pared by 4 bases and J by 6 bases, with 10 bases between. The CDR3 contains 12 residues. Germline lookup yields CDR1 SGHDT and CDR2 YYEEEE. The DNA for the CDR3 is TGTGCCAGCAGCCATGGGGGCCCTGAAGCTTTCTTT. Translated: CASSHGGPEAFF.

This sequence joins TRBV7-9 and TRBJ2-7; TRBD2 agrees at 7 bases. Germline CDR1 is SEHNR and CDR2 is FQNEAQ (reference sequence). CDR3 length: 13 amino acids. Trimming at V came to 5 bases and at J to 3 bases, leaving 4 bases not matched to a gene. CDR3 in DNA: TGTGCCAGCAGCGGGGGACTACACTACGAGCAGTACTTC. Its protein is CASSGGLHYEQYF.

The sample holds many counts of this clonotype. The V gene is TRBV6-5, the J gene TRBJ1-1; D unclear. Deletions cut 4 bases from V and 1 base from J, with 7 bases between. This CDR3 is 13 amino acids long. Per germline, CDR1 MNHEY and CDR2 SVGAGI. The CDR3 nucleotides are TGTGCCAGCAGTTCCCCATCGAACACTGAAGCTTTCTTT. Its protein product is CASSSPSNTEAFF.

The table lists this clonotype with a few counts. The chain recombines TRBV9 with TRBJ2-2, with TRBD1 identical over 9 bases. J gave up 5 bases and V 4 bases, and 15 bases lay outside the gene matches. Germline V gene data show CDR1 as SGDLS and CDR2 as YYNGEE. The CDR3 is 18 residues long. CDR3 in DNA: TGTGCCAGCAGCCAATTACAGGGGGCCTTTCCCAGGACCGGGGAGCTGTTTTTT. It is translated as CASSQLQGAFPRTGELFF.

This clonotype was detected a few times. The DNA of the CDR3 is TGTGCCAGCAGCCCTACAGGGGTCCTCGAGCAGTACTTC. This sequence encodes CASSPTGVLEQYF. This chain joins TRBV12-3 or TRBV12-4 and TRBJ2-7; 7 nucleotides line up with TRBD1. With 6 bases clipped from V and 6 bases from J, the junction kept 8 bases outside the gene matches. This CDR3 is 13 amino acids long.

On this clonotype: A much larger clone differs from this one at a single base, so this may be a read error. The chain uses TRBV29-1 and TRBJ1-1; no firm D call. This CDR3 comprises 11 residues. Germline V gene data show CDR1 as SQVTM and CDR2 as ANQGSEA. CDR3 in amino acids: CSVVRNAEAFF. The CDR3 coding sequence is TGCAGCGTTGTTAGGAACGCTGAAGCTTTCTTT.

The chain joins TRBV29-1 to TRBJ1-1; D is unresolved. The CDR3 is 14 residues long. The germline V gene has CDR1 SQVTM and CDR2 ANQGSEA. Trimming cost V 2 bases and J 9 bases, with 19 bases left between them. This chain's CDR3 is CSVEMSLSTLKAFF. CDR3 in DNA: TGCAGCGTTGAAATGTCCTTATCAACACTGAAAGCTTTCTTT.

In its sample, this clonotype was seen a few times. The J gene is TRBJ1-1, the V gene TRBV19; D is ambiguous. CDR3 length: 13 residues. V was pared by 3 bases and J by 1 base, with 6 bases between. Germline CDR1 is LNHDA and CDR2 is SQIVND (reference sequence). The CDR3 DNA is TGTGCCAGTAGTATTTCTTGGAACACTGAAGCTTTCTTT. Translating gives CASSISWNTEAFF.

This clonotype was recorded many times. The chain joins TRBV7-9 to TRBJ1-1, with a possible D match to TRBD1 (6 bases). CDR1 is SEHNR and CDR2 is FQNEAQ in the germline V gene (reference sequence). This CDR3 comprises 15 residues. V lost 4 bases and J 5 bases, leaving 17 bases between the germline ends. The CDR3 protein is CASSSPGQGRTEAFF. Here the CDR3 DNA reads TGTGCCAGCAGCTCCCCTGGGCAGGGGAGGACTGAAGCTTTCTTT.

This clonotype was seen ten or more times. This chain's CDR3 is CASSQDYQTSNQPQHF. As DNA, the CDR3 is TGCGCCAGCAGCCAAGATTATCAAACTAGCAATCAGCCCCAGCATTTT. The rearrangement joins TRBV4-3 to TRBJ1-5; D not certain. Deletions cut 0 bases from V and 0 bases from J, with 9 bases between. Germline CDR1 and CDR2: LGHNA and YSLEER. This CDR3 has 16 amino acids.

This clonotype was detected ten times or more. The chain recombines TRBV7-2 with TRBJ1-5; D is undetermined. V was shortened by 5 bases and J by 5 bases, with 16 bases between the two germline ends. This CDR3 is 15 amino acids long. CDR1 SGHTA and CDR2 FQGNSA come from the germline V gene. CDR3 sequence reads: CASSRSGDEYQPQHF. CDR3 nucleotides: TGTGCCAGCAGCCGCTCCGGGGATGAGTATCAGCCCCAGCATTTT.

The rearrangement uses TRBV10-2 and TRBJ1-5, with D perhaps TRBD1 (6 bases). Germline V CDR1 and CDR2: WSHSY, SAAADI. Between the trimmed V and J ends, which lost 6 bases and 6 bases, there was a span of 12 bases. The CDR3 extends over 13 amino acids. The CDR3 sequence is CASSTGWRQPQHF. CDR3 DNA: TGCGCCAGCAGCACAGGGTGGCGTCAGCCCCAGCATTTT.

This clonotype showed up just a few times. The chain carries TRBV2 and TRBJ2-1, with D unresolved. The CDR3 covers 13 residues. Looked up from germline, CDR1 is SNHLY and CDR2 is FYNNEI. Between the trimmed V and J ends, which lost 6 bases and 4 bases, there was a span of 10 bases. DNA for the CDR3: TGTGCCAGCAGGAACAGAAATTACAATGAGCAGTTCTTC. It specifies CASRNRNYNEQFF.